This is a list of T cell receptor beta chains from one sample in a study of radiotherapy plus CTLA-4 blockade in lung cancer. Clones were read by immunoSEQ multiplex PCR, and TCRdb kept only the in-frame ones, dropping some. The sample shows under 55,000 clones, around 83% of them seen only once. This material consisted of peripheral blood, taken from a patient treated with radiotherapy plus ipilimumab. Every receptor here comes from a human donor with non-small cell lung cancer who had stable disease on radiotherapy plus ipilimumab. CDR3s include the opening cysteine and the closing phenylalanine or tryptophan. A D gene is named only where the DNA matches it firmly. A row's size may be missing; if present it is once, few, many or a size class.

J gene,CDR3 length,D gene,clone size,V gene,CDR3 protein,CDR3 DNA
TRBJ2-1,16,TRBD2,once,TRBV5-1,CASSASTSGLYNEQFF,TGCGCCAGCAGCGCCTCGACTAGCGGACTCTACAATGAGCAGTTCTTC
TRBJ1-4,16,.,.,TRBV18,CASSPPGRGVNEKLFF,TGTGCCAGCTCACCACCGGGGAGGGGAGTTAATGAAAAACTGTTTTTT
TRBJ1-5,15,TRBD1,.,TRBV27,CASSLSPTGSQPQHF,TGTGCCAGCAGTTTATCGCCGACAGGGAGCCAGCCCCAGCATTTT
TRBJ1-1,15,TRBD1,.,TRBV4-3,CASSLRQGTNTEAFF,TGCGCCAGCAGCCTCAGACAGGGGACGAACACTGAAGCTTTCTTT
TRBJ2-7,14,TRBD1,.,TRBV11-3,CASSSGGEGYEQYF,TGTGCCAGCAGCTCAGGGGGCGAGGGATACGAGCAGTACTTC
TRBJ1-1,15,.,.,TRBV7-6,CASSLGNQGNTEAFF,TGTGCCAGCAGCTTAGGAAACCAGGGGAACACTGAAGCTTTCTTT
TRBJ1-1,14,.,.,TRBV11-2,CASSLGPWPGEAFF,TGTGCCAGCAGCTTAGGTCCCTGGCCAGGGGAAGCTTTCTTT
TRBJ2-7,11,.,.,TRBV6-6,CASSYRYEQYF,TGTGCCAGCAGTTACCGGTACGAGCAGTACTTC
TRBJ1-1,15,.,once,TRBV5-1,CASSSFGGEGTEAFF,TGCGCCAGCAGCTCCTTCGGGGGAGAGGGCACTGAAGCTTTCTTT
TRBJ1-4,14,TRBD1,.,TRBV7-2,CASSSRQGSEKLFF,TGTGCCAGCAGCTCCCGACAGGGGAGTGAAAAACTGTTTTTT
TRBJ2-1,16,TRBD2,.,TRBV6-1,CASSEGTGLADNEQFF,TGTGCCAGCAGTGAAGGAACAGGACTAGCGGACAATGAGCAGTTCTTC
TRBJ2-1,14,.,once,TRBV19,CASTPQVSYNEQFF,TGTGCCAGTACCCCCCAGGTCTCCTACAATGAGCAGTTCTTC
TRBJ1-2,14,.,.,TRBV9,CASSPREGVYGYTF,TGTGCCAGCAGCCCCAGGGAAGGTGTCTATGGCTACACCTTC
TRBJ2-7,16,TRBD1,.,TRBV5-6,CASSFYGDRAAYEQYF,TGTGCCAGCAGCTTTTATGGGGACAGGGCGGCCTACGAGCAGTACTTC
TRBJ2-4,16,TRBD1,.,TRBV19,CASMTTGGEPKNIQYF,TGTGCCAGTATGACGACAGGGGGGGAGCCCAAAAACATTCAGTACTTC
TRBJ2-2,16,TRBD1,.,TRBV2,CASSVSGTGGTGELFF,TGTGCCAGCAGTGTCTCCGGGACAGGGGGGACCGGGGAGCTGTTTTTT
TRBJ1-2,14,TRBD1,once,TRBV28,CASSPSGQNYGYTF,TGTGCCAGCAGTCCCTCGGGACAGAACTATGGCTACACCTTC
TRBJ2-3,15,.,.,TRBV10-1,CASSESGRAPDTQYF,TGCGCCAGCAGTGAGTCGGGCAGGGCGCCAGATACGCAGTATTTT
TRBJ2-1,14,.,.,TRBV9,CASSPQDTYNEQFF,TGTGCCAGCAGCCCTCAGGACACGTACAATGAGCAGTTCTTC
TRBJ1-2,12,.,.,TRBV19,CASTGGGYGYTF,TGTGCCAGTACGGGGGGAGGCTATGGCTACACCTTC
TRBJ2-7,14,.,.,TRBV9,CASSVGGNSYEQYF,TGTGCCAGCAGCGTAGGAGGGAACAGCTACGAGCAGTACTTC
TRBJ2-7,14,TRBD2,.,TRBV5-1,CASGSGGRTYEQYF,TGCGCCAGCGGCTCCGGGGGGAGGACCTACGAGCAGTACTTC
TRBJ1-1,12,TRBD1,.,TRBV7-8,CATTGGGTEAFF,TGTGCCACCACAGGGGGAGGGACTGAAGCTTTCTTT
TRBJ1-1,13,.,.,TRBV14,CASSQFPRTEAFF,TGTGCCAGCAGCCAATTCCCCCGCACTGAAGCTTTCTTT
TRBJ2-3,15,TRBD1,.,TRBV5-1,CASSSSGTATDTQYF,TGCGCCAGCAGCTCCTCGGGGACAGCCACAGATACGCAGTATTTT
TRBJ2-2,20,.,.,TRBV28,CASSLCVTAHPGAITGELFF,TGTGCCAGCAGTTTATGCGTCACCGCCCACCCAGGGGCGATCACCGGGGAGCTGTTTTTT
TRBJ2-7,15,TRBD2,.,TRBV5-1,CASSLSFGGSGEQYF,TGCGCCAGCAGCTTGAGTTTCGGGGGGTCCGGCGAGCAGTACTTC
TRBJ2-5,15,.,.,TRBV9,CASTLTSGAQETQYF,TGTGCCAGCACCTTAACTTCAGGGGCCCAAGAGACCCAGTACTTC
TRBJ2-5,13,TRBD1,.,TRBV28,CASSRDRRETQYF,TGTGCCAGCTCTCGGGACAGGCGAGAGACCCAGTACTTC
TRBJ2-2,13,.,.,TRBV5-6,CASSLAFEGELFF,TGTGCCAGCAGCTTGGCCTTTGAGGGGGAGCTGTTTTTT
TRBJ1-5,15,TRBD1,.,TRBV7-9,CASSFGTVGNQPQHF,TGTGCCAGCAGCTTCGGGACAGTCGGCAATCAGCCCCAGCATTTT
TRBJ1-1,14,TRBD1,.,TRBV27,CASSFDRVNTEAFF,TGTGCCAGCAGTTTCGACAGGGTGAACACTGAAGCTTTCTTT
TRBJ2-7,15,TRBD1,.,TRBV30,CAWTRGTGIPYEQYF,TGTGCCTGGACTCGCGGGACAGGTATCCCCTACGAGCAGTACTTC
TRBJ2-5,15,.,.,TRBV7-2,CASSLSGVTGETQYF,TGTGCCAGCAGCTTAAGCGGCGTAACCGGGGAGACCCAGTACTTC
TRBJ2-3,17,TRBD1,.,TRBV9,CASSIRGQGLSPDTQYF,TGTGCCAGCAGCATCCGCGGACAGGGGTTATCGCCAGATACGCAGTATTTT
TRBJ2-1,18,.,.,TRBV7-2,CASSPSSAYFSSYNEQFF,TGTGCCAGCAGCCCCAGTAGCGCCTACTTCAGCTCCTACAATGAGCAGTTCTTC
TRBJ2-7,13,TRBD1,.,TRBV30,CAWSPGQGYEQYF,TGTGCCTGGAGTCCGGGACAGGGGTACGAGCAGTACTTC
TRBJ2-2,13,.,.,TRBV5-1,CASSPAGTGELFF,TGCGCCAGCAGCCCTGCGGGCACCGGGGAGCTGTTTTTT
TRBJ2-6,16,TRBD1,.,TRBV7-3,CASSLMGQGTSGVLTF,TGTGCCAGCAGCCTCATGGGACAGGGGACATCTGGCGTCCTGACTTTC
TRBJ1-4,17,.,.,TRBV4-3,CASSQDKGLLSNEKLFF,TGCGCCAGCAGCCAAGATAAGGGGCTCCTTTCTAATGAAAAACTGTTTTTT
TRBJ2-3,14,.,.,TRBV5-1,CASTEGRSTDTQYF,TGCGCCAGCACAGAGGGCCGGAGTACAGATACGCAGTATTTT
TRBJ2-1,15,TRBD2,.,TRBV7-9,CASSETSGLYNEQFF,TGTGCCAGCAGTGAGACTAGCGGGCTATACAATGAGCAGTTCTTC